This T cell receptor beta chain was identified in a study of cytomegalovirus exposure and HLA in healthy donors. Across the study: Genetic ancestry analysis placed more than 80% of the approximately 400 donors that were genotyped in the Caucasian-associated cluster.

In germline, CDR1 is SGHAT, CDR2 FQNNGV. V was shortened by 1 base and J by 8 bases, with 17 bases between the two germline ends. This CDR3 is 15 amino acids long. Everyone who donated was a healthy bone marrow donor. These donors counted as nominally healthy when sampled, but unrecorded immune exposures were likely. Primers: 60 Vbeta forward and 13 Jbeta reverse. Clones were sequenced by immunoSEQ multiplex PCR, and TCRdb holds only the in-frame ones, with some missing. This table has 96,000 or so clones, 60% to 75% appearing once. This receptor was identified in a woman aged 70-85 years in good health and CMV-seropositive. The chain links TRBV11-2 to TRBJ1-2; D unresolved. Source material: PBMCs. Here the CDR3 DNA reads TGTGCCAGCAGCTTAGGTAGAACAGTACAAGGCGGCTACACCTTC. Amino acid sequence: CASSLGRTVQGGYTF.